The 23 T cell receptor beta chains presented below share a single source sample, sequenced in a study of shared clonotypes between healthy human individuals. Sequencing was performed with immunoSEQ multiplex PCR; in TCRdb, only in-frame clones are kept and a portion is missing. The data hold millions of clones, with about 95% observed a single time. The sample taken for sequencing was naive CD4+ T cells sorted from blood. Subset defined: CD45RA+ positively selected. These receptors were taken from a man aged 18 to 35 in good health.

Concerning this clone itself: This CDR3 is also generated by other DNA sequences in the sample. The V gene is TRBV18, the J gene TRBJ2-5; D ambiguous. Germline CDR1 KGHSH, CDR2 LQKENI. The CDR3 length is 13 residues. V was shortened by 3 bases and J by 2 bases, with 7 bases between the two germline ends. The CDR3 sequence: CASSPRLQETQYF. Here the CDR3 DNA reads TGTGCCAGCTCACCTAGACTGCAAGAGACCCAGTACTTC.

This chain uses TRBV28 with TRBJ2-6, with TRBD1 matching 7 bases. The V gene end was trimmed by 7 bases and the J gene end by 0 bases; junction bases not matched to a gene: 6. Germline V gene data show CDR1 as MDHEN and CDR2 as SYDVKM. The CDR3 is made up of 16 amino acids. The CDR3 DNA follows: TGTGCCAGCATTCCAAACAGGGGCTCTGGGGCCAACGTCCTGACTTTC. Its protein is CASIPNRGSGANVLTF. The whole variable domain, filled in from reference TRBV28 and TRBJ2-6, reads DVKVTQSSRYLVKRTGEKVFLECVQDMDHENMFWYRQDPGLGLRLIYFSYDVKMKEKGDIPEGYSVSREKKERFSLILESASTNQTSMYLCASIPNRGSGANVLTFGAGSRLTVL.

The chain has TRBV4-1 and TRBJ1-2; maybe TRBD1 (5 bases). The germline V gene has CDR1 MGHRA and CDR2 YSYEKL. This CDR3 spans 14 amino acids. The V and J ends lost 4 bases and 8 bases respectively, with 17 bases between them. The CDR3 sequence is CASSPSRDPLGYTF. The CDR3 DNA reads TGCGCCAGCAGCCCCTCCAGGGACCCCTTAGGCTACACCTTC.

The chain uses TRBV19 and TRBJ1-2; 8 nucleotides line up with TRBD1. Germline V lookup: CDR1 LNHDA, CDR2 SQIVND (reference sequence). V gave up 2 bases and J gave up 2 bases; unmatched junction bases: 7. This CDR3 is built from 16 residues. DNA for the CDR3: TGTGCCAGTAGTATAAGCGGGCGACAGGGGAACTATGGCTACACCTTC. It translates to CASSISGRQGNYGYTF.

V and J are TRBV7-6 and TRBJ2-5, with D tentatively TRBD2 (5 bases). From germline, CDR1 is SGHVS and CDR2 FNYEAQ. The V and J ends lost 4 bases and 5 bases respectively, with 17 bases between them. The CDR3 has 15 amino acids. CDR3 sequence (DNA): TGTGCCAGCAGCTCAGATACGGGCCCGGGGGAGACCCAGTACTTC. It is translated as CASSSDTGPGETQYF. Using reference TRBV7-6 and TRBJ2-5 for the parts outside the CDR3, the full variable domain is GAGVSQSPRYKVTKRGQDVALRCDPISGHVSLYWYRQALGQGPEFLTYFNYEAQQDKSGLPNDRFSAERPEGSISTLTIQRTEQRDSAMYRCASSSDTGPGETQYFGPGTRLLVL.

The chain has TRBV7-9 and TRBJ1-3; D is uncertain. CDR3 length equals 17 residues. Germline values: CDR1 SEHNR, CDR2 FQNEAQ (reference sequence). Trimming left V 1 base short and J 0 bases short, with 13 bases between. DNA of the CDR3: TGTGCCAGCAGCTTAGGTTTACGCCCCGACTCTGGAAACACCATATATTTT. It is translated as CASSLGLRPDSGNTIYF.

The chain is built from TRBV6-5 and TRBJ1-5; D not resolved. V lost 0 bases, J lost 2 bases, and 8 bases lay in between. The CDR3 sequence is 15 residues long. The germline V gene encodes CDR1 MNHEY and CDR2 SVGAGI. CDR3 bases: TGTGCCAGCAGTTACTCGCGGCTAGGCAATCAGCCCCAGCATTTT. It yields the protein CASSYSRLGNQPQHF.

CDR3 protein: CASSEWEAGPGYEQYF. The DNA for the CDR3 is TGTGCCAGCAGTGAATGGGAAGCGGGCCCCGGCTACGAGCAGTACTTC. The chain couples TRBV6-1 to TRBJ2-7, with D possibly TRBD2 on 6 matching bases. The germline V gene has CDR1 MNHNS and CDR2 SASEGT. The V end lost 2 bases, the J end lost 3 bases, and 17 bases lay between the germline ends. The CDR3 is 16 amino acids.

The rearrangement joins TRBV7-9 to TRBJ1-2; D possibly corresponds to TRBD1 (6 bases). CDR1 and CDR2 from the germline V gene are SEHNR and FQNEAQ (reference sequence). CDR3 size: 14 residues. Between the trimmed V and J ends, which lost 5 bases and 0 bases, there was a span of 10 bases. The CDR3: CASSRDTSNYGYTF. CDR3 bases: TGTGCCAGCAGCCGGGACACTTCTAACTATGGCTACACCTTC.

V usage is TRBV5-1 and J usage is TRBJ1-2; 7 nucleotides line up with TRBD1. The CDR3 has 14 residues. In germline, CDR1 is SGHRS, CDR2 YFSETQ. J lost 6 bases, V lost 4 bases, and 9 bases had no gene match. The CDR3 nucleotides read TGCGCCAGCAGCCTGGGACAGTCTAAGGATGGCTACACCTTC. It yields the protein CASSLGQSKDGYTF.

The J gene is TRBJ2-7, the V gene TRBV25-1, with D possibly being TRBD2 (7 bases). Germline lookup yields CDR1 MGHDK and CDR2 SYGVNS. V lost 6 bases and J lost 5, with 14 bases in between. The CDR3 loop spans 13 amino acids. DNA of the CDR3: TGTGCCAGCAGGCGGGGGCCAACGAACGAGCAGTACTTC. Protein: CASRRGPTNEQYF.

This clone was seen only a few times. The V and J genes are TRBV12-5 and TRBJ2-1; TRBD1 matches at 8 bases. J lost 4 bases, V lost 0 bases, and 14 bases had no gene match. The germline CDR1 and CDR2 sequences are LGHNT and FRNRAP. CDR3 length: 19 amino acids. CDR3 loop: CASGLVRPWDRQWYNEQFF. The CDR3 DNA is TGTGCTAGTGGTTTGGTACGCCCATGGGACAGGCAATGGTACAATGAGCAGTTCTTC.

The chain combines TRBV30 with TRBJ1-4, with 7 positions matching TRBD1. The CDR3 spans 13 residues. Germline loops: CDR1 GTSNPN, CDR2 SVGIG (reference sequence). J was trimmed by 7 bases and V by 4 bases; bases with no gene match: 6. Written as DNA, the CDR3 is TGTGCCTGGACAGGGGGGGCTAGTGAAAAACTGTTTTTT. Protein sequence: CAWTGGASEKLFF.

The V call is TRBV6-6, the J call TRBJ2-7; the match to TRBD2 covers 9 bases. This CDR3 contains 13 residues. Germline CDR1 reads MNHNY; CDR2 reads SVGAGI (reference sequence). V lost 9 bases, J lost 2 bases, and 5 bases stayed unmatched. As DNA, the CDR3 is TGTGCCAGTATAGCGGGGGTACCCTACGAGCAGTACTTC. Residues: CASIAGVPYEQYF.

The rearrangement uses TRBV21-1 and TRBJ1-5; the tabulated D call, TRBD1, remains unverified against the DNA. TRBV21-1 is assigned pseudogene status. The CDR3 is 16 amino acids. CDR3 amino acids: CASSKKKTGIDQPQHF. The CDR3 DNA reads as TGTGCCAGCAGCAAAAAAAAGACAGGGATCGATCAGCCCCAGCATTTT.

V and J are TRBV15 and TRBJ2-2, with D unclear. The CDR3 covers 14 residues. Germline V CDR1 and CDR2: LNHNV, YYDKDF (reference sequence). V was trimmed by 0 bases and J by 7 bases, leaving 9 bases between them. CDR3 bases: TGTGCCACCAGCAGAGATCGGGTGGACGGGGAGCTGTTTTTT. This gives the protein CATSRDRVDGELFF.

The V call is TRBV5-4, the J call TRBJ2-3, with a tentative D call TRBD2 (6 bases). V dropped 2 bases and J dropped 3 bases, with 10 bases sitting between them. The CDR3 contains 14 residues. CDR1 is SGHNT, CDR2 YYREEE, per germline (reference sequence). The CDR3 nucleotides read TGTGCCAGCAGCTTAAGGGAGGATACAGATACGCAGTATTTT. It translates to CASSLREDTDTQYF.

J is TRBJ1-5 and V is TRBV30; 7 nucleotides agree with TRBD1. This CDR3 has 18 residues. Looked up from germline, CDR1 is GTSNPN and CDR2 is SVGIG (reference sequence). The junction had 15 bases not matched to a gene; V was cut back by 2 bases and J by 2 bases. The CDR3 sequence is CAWSRGFSGTEGNQPQHF. DNA for the CDR3: TGTGCCTGGAGTCGTGGTTTTTCCGGGACAGAAGGCAATCAGCCCCAGCATTTT.

V gene TRBV2 combines with J gene TRBJ2-7, with 7 nucleotides matching TRBD2. The V segment lost 3 bases and the J segment 3 bases; nucleotides outside the gene matches: 5. The CDR3 is 14 amino acids. Germline V gene data show CDR1 as SNHLY and CDR2 as FYNNEI. The CDR3 protein is CASSDERGDYEQYF. CDR3 sequence (DNA): TGTGCCAGCAGTGACGAGCGGGGAGACTACGAGCAGTACTTC.

V usage is TRBV7-9 and J usage is TRBJ2-1; D is uncertain. Germline CDR1 is SEHNR and CDR2 is FQNEAQ (reference sequence). The length of the CDR3 is 11 residues. Trimming pared 1 base from V and 9 bases from J, leaving 4 bases between. The CDR3 region is CASSLDREQFF. CDR3 nucleotide sequence: TGTGCCAGCAGCTTAGATCGTGAGCAGTTCTTC.

The V call is TRBV5-5, the J call TRBJ1-6; D is uncertain. Germline V gives CDR1 SGHKS, CDR2 YYEKEE (reference sequence). CDR3 size: 18 residues. V was clipped by 0 bases and J by 0 bases, with 13 bases between them. The CDR3 protein is CASSLVTVKSSYNSPLHF. DNA of the CDR3: TGTGCCAGCAGCTTGGTGACCGTAAAGAGCTCCTATAATTCACCCCTCCACTTT.

The DNA for the CDR3 is TGTGCCAGCAGCTTAGGACTCCGGCTTGAGCAGTTCTTC. Translated: CASSLGLRLEQFF. This chain joins TRBV7-2 and TRBJ2-1; unclear D gene. Trimming took off 1 base at V and 9 bases at J, with 10 bases between the two ends. Germline CDR1 is SGHTA and CDR2 is FQGNSA. The CDR3 runs 13 residues.

The chain has TRBV12-5 and TRBJ2-5; D possibly corresponds to TRBD1 (6 bases). The CDR3 loop spans 14 amino acids. Germline V gene lookup returns CDR1 LGHNT and CDR2 FRNRAP. Trimming left V 1 base short and J 10 bases short, with 16 bases between. This chain's CDR3 is CASGLALTRGGQYF. The DNA of the CDR3 is TGTGCTAGTGGTTTGGCCCTGACCCGAGGGGGCCAGTACTTC.